The 11 T cell receptor beta chains below all came from one sample that was sequenced in a study of early T cells in non-severe SARS-CoV-2 infection. TCRdb itself ran the 5' RACE reads through MiXCR, one entry per CDR3 protein. The table shows under 35,000 distinct CDR3 sequences, with approximately 5.2% occurring only once. The sequenced material came from whole blood. Receptors originate from an adult who was a healthcare worker with PCR-confirmed SARS-CoV-2 infection or an uninfected control (not recorded which).

This chain links TRBV6-2 or TRBV6-3 with TRBJ2-1, with D perhaps matching TRBD2 (5 bases). There are 13 residues in the CDR3. V shed 4 bases and J shed 8 bases, with 12 bases lying between them. Germline CDR1 MNHEY, CDR2 SVGEGT. CDR3 bases: TGTGCCAGCAGTTTCACTGAGGACTATGAGCAGTTCTTC. The encoded protein is CASSFTEDYEQFF.

This clonotype has a count of ten or more. The CDR3 DNA follows: TGCAGCGTTCGGACTAGCGGACAAGATACGCAGTATTTT. It codes for CSVRTSGQDTQYF. The chain uses TRBV29-1 and TRBJ2-3; 10 bases fit TRBD2. The V gene's germline CDR1 is SQVTM and CDR2 ANQGSEA. The CDR3 consists of 13 residues. The trim removed 5 bases at V and 5 bases at J, leaving 4 bases unmatched.

This sequence joins TRBV11-2 and TRBJ2-7, with 7 bases lining up with TRBD2. The CDR3 has 14 residues. Unmatched junction bases numbered 9, after V lost 6 bases and J lost 4 bases. Per the germline V gene, CDR1 is SGHAT and CDR2 is FQNNGV. CDR3 sequence: CASSLALAAYEQYF. CDR3 DNA sequence: TGTGCCAGCAGTCTCGCCCTAGCGGCTTACGAGCAGTACTTC.

This clonotype was counted at least ten times. This rearrangement joins TRBV7-2 to TRBJ2-1; a possible D gene is TRBD2 (6 bases). Germline lookup yields CDR1 SGHTA and CDR2 FQGNSA. The CDR3 runs 14 residues. Deletions cut 5 bases from V and 4 bases from J, with 12 bases between. The CDR3 nucleotides are TGTGCCAGCAGCCCCGGGGCGGGATACAATGAGCAGTTCTTC. It is translated as CASSPGAGYNEQFF.

The chain employs TRBV5-1 and TRBJ2-1; TRBD2 matches 8 bases. Trimming cost V 4 bases and J 9 bases; bases outside gene matches: 6. Germline lookup yields CDR1 SGHRS and CDR2 YFSETQ. This CDR3 spans 13 amino acids. CDR3 nucleotide sequence: TGCGCCAGCAGCCCGCGGGAGGAGGGTGAGCAGTTCTTC. This codes for CASSPREEGEQFF.

This clonotype was counted many times. The chain is built from TRBV12-3 or TRBV12-4 and TRBJ2-6; TRBD1 matches 7 bases. CDR3 length equals 17 residues. Trimming removed 4 bases from V and 3 bases from J; junction bases left unmatched: 9. The CDR3 DNA reads TGTGCCAGCAGTTCCGTCCGACAGGGCTTTGGGGCCAACGTCCTGACTTTC. Its protein product is CASSSVRQGFGANVLTF.

This clonotype has a count of ten or more. The chain couples TRBV2 to TRBJ1-1; no clear D. CDR1 is SNHLY and CDR2 is FYNNEI in the germline V gene. CDR3 size: 12 residues. V lost 10 bases and J lost 0, with 9 bases in between. The CDR3 nucleotides are TGTGCCACCCGAACAGTGAACACTGAAGCTTTCTTT. This encodes CATRTVNTEAFF.

This clonotype was seen repeatedly, ten times or more. The chain joins TRBV5-5 to TRBJ2-3, with 7 bases identical to TRBD2. V shed 3 bases, J shed 5 bases, and the junction held 9 bases outside the gene matches. Germline lookup yields CDR1 SGHKS and CDR2 YYEKEE (reference sequence). There are 15 residues in the CDR3. This chain's CDR3 is CASSSRLADLDTQYF. CDR3 DNA: TGTGCCAGCAGCTCCCGACTAGCAGACTTAGATACGCAGTATTTT.

This clonotype has a handful of counts. The V and J genes are TRBV19 and TRBJ2-7; D is possibly TRBD1 (5 bases). The CDR3 runs to 13 residues. The germline CDR1 and CDR2 sequences are LNHDA and SQIVND (reference sequence). With 2 bases removed from V and 4 bases from J, the gap between germline ends came to 9 bases. Written as DNA, the CDR3 is TGTGCCAGTAGTATACAGGGATCTTACGAGCAGTACTTC. As protein: CASSIQGSYEQYF.

The V call is TRBV11-2, the J call TRBJ2-3, with D possibly matching TRBD2 (6 bases). Germline loops: CDR1 SGHAT, CDR2 FQNNGV. The V gene lost 2 bases and the J gene lost 5 bases, with 17 bases spanning the gap. The CDR3 totals 16 residues. CDR3 bases: TGTGCCAGCAGCTTAACATTGGGACTTCCAGAAGATACGCAGTATTTT. Translating gives CASSLTLGLPEDTQYF.

This clonotype was counted many times. V gene TRBV20-1 combines with J gene TRBJ2-7; 9 positions match TRBD2. V trimming: 3 bases; J trimming: 0 bases; junction bases outside the gene matches: 3. The germline V gene encodes CDR1 DFQATT and CDR2 SNEGSKA (reference sequence). The CDR3 is made up of 14 amino acids. CDR3 region: CSASSGSISYEQYF. CDR3 nucleotide sequence: TGCAGTGCTAGTAGCGGGAGTATCTCCTACGAGCAGTACTTC.